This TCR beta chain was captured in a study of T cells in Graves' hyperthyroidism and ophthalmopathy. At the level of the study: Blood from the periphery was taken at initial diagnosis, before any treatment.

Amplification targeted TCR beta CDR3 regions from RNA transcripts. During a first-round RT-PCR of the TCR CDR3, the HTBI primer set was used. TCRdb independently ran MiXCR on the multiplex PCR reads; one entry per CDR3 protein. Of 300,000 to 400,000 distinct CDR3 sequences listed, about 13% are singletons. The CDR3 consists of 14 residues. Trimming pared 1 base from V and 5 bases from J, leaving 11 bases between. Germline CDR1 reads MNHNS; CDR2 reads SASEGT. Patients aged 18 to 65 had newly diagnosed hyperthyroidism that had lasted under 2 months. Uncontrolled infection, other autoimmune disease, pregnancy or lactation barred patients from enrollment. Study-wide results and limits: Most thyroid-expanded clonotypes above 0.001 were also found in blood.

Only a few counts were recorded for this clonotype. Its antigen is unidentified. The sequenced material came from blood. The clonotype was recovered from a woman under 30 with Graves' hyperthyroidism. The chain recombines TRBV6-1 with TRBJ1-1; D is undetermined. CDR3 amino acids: CASSEGRIVTEAFF. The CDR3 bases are TGTGCCAGCAGTGAAGGTAGGATCGTGACTGAAGCTTTCTTT.